This T cell receptor (beta chain) came from a study of Graves' ophthalmopathy and Graves' hyperthyroidism. RNA transcripts provided the template for amplifying TCR beta CDR3 regions. An initial RT-PCR round employing HTBI primers preceded a second-round multiplex PCR. TCRdb recomputed calls from the multiplex PCR reads with MiXCR, one row per CDR3 protein. The table shows some 1.1 million distinct CDR3 sequences, with less than 45% occurring only once. This clonotype has only a few counts. The antigen is undetermined. Among the hyperthyroidism patients, all were newly diagnosed, aged 18 to 65, with under 2 months' duration. The study's findings and limits: Ophthalmopathy progression predictions by the model showed 72% to 80% specificity and roughly 70% sensitivity.

Germline V CDR1 and CDR2: GTSNPN, SVGIG (reference sequence). V lost 4 bases and J 4 bases, leaving 14 bases between the germline ends. The CDR3 extends over 14 amino acids. This clonotype originated in an adult man with Graves' hyperthyroidism. The sample was peripheral blood or thyroid tissue (not recorded which). The chain uses TRBV30 and TRBJ1-5; D not certain. DNA for the CDR3: TGTGCCTGGAATCTTGAGGGAGGGAATCAGCCCCAGCATTTT. Its translation: CAWNLEGGNQPQHF.